A single sample is the source of the 7 T cell receptor beta chains below, sequenced in a study of blood T cell repertoires in COVID-19. The data were produced by immunoSEQ multiplex PCR, yet TCRdb's version contains in-frame clones alone and is incomplete. The table includes about 190,000 clones, 70% to 90% detected once. The sequencing sample was made of peripheral blood. These receptors originate from a man in his 70s with active or convalescent COVID-19.

The chain joins TRBV15 to TRBJ1-1, with 7 nucleotides matching TRBD1. After removal of 4 bases from V and 2 bases from J, the junction contained 4 bases not matched to a gene. The CDR3 totals 14 residues. Germline V gene lookup returns CDR1 LNHNV and CDR2 YYDKDF (reference sequence). Here the CDR3 DNA reads TGTGCCACCAGCACCCGGGACAGTAACACTGAAGCTTTCTTT. Protein sequence: CATSTRDSNTEAFF.

The chain links TRBV9 to TRBJ1-6, with TRBD1 matching over 8 bases. Trimming cost V 4 bases and J 10 bases; bases outside gene matches: 13. The CDR3 contains 16 residues. CDR1 is SGDLS and CDR2 is YYNGEE in the germline V gene. CDR3 DNA sequence: TGTGCCAGCAGCCCATCAGGGGGACAGGCTTTATCACCCCTCCACTTT. Encoded protein: CASSPSGGQALSPLHF. The entire variable domain, with the rest obtained from reference TRBV9 and TRBJ1-6, is as follows: DSGVTQTPKHLITATGQRVTLRCSPRSGDLSVYWYQQSLDQGLQFLIQYYNGEERAKGNILERFSAQQFPDLHSELNLSSLELGDSALYFCASSPSGGQALSPLHFGNGTRLTVT.

The J gene is TRBJ2-3, the V gene TRBV5-4; possible D gene TRBD2, 7 bases. Germline V gene data show CDR1 as SGHNT and CDR2 as YYREEE (reference sequence). V dropped 2 bases and J dropped 2 bases, with 18 bases sitting between them. CDR3 size: 17 residues. In nucleotides, the CDR3 is TGTGCCAGCAGCTTAGTAGGCGGGGGCCAAATCACAGATACGCAGTATTTT. Amino acids: CASSLVGGGQITDTQYF.

V gene TRBV5-1 combines with J gene TRBJ2-3; unclear D gene. V was shortened by 1 base and J by 1 base, with 4 bases between the two germline ends. CDR3 size: 13 residues. The V gene's germline CDR1 is SGHRS and CDR2 YFSETQ. Here the CDR3 reads CASSLTGTDTQYF. For the CDR3, the DNA is TGCGCCAGCAGCTTGACGGGCACAGATACGCAGTATTTT.

V and J are TRBV6-5 and TRBJ2-1; TRBD2 matches at 8 bases. Germline lookup yields CDR1 MNHEY and CDR2 SVGAGI. With V trimmed by 8 bases and J by 4 bases, 7 bases remained unmatched. This CDR3 is built from 14 residues. The CDR3 loop is CASLLAGVYNEQFF. In DNA, the CDR3 is TGTGCCAGCCTTCTAGCGGGCGTATACAATGAGCAGTTCTTC.

The genes are TRBV27 and TRBJ1-5; possibly TRBD1 for D (5 bases). The V gene's germline CDR1 is MNHEY and CDR2 SMNVEV (reference sequence). This CDR3 contains 15 residues. Trimming stripped 5 bases from V and 2 bases from J, with 13 bases between. CDR3 amino acids: CASSPPGFGNQPQHF. The CDR3 DNA reads TGTGCCAGCAGTCCCCCAGGGTTTGGCAATCAGCCCCAGCATTTT.

The chain carries TRBV3-1 (or the pseudogene TRBV3-2) and TRBJ1-1; D ambiguous. The CDR3 length is 13 residues. Trimming left V 4 bases short and J 6 bases short, with 12 bases between. Germline V CDR1 and CDR2: LGHDT, YNNKEL (reference sequence). The CDR3 coding sequence is TGTGCCAGCAGCCCCCACCGAGTCCCTGAAGCTTTCTTT. Translation gives CASSPHRVPEAFF.